This T cell receptor beta chain emerged from a study of long-term antiretroviral therapy in people with HIV. Regarding this clone: The antigen is unknown.

Findings of the study overall: Researchers lacked any data on ART adherence, viral resistance or therapy changes. Dominant in the repertoire at all time points were clones expanded before ART.

Each donor had at least one pre-ART and at least two post-ART PBMC samples. None of the participants with HIV were treated outside the United States. Germline V gives CDR1 MNHNS, CDR2 SASEGT. The CDR3 spans 23 residues. The germline V and J ends were trimmed by 2 bases and 3 bases, with 35 bases remaining between them. It was version v3.0 of the immunoSEQ assay that was run at survey level. Assay used: immunoSEQ multiplex PCR; TCRdb lists only in-frame clones, some missing. The sample gives about 23,000 clones, around 85% of which show up once; around 7.2% is in the top ten. The TCR originated in a man between 25 and 39 years old with HIV. This specimen was unsorted PBMCs, taken 1.5 years after starting antiretroviral therapy. The chain is built from TRBV6-1 and TRBJ2-4; D gene unclear. The CDR3 DNA sequence: TGTGCCAGCAGTGAACGACTTCAGAGGATAATATCTTTAATATCGGTTATCAAAAACATTCAGTACTTC. Translating gives CASSERLQRIISLISVIKNIQYF.